Shown below are 6 T cell receptor beta chains from a single sample sequenced in a study of blood T cell repertoires in COVID-19. Data came from immunoSEQ multiplex PCR; TCRdb stores just in-frame clones and leaves some out. The repertoire includes around 40,000 clones, roughly 85% of them detected once, and 12% to 15% sits in the top ten. Sequenced: peripheral blood. These receptor sequences come from a human donor in a cohort sampled during active COVID-19.

V gene TRBV2 combines with J gene TRBJ2-4, with D perhaps TRBD1 (6 bases). The CDR3 runs 15 residues. Trimming left V 5 bases short and J 0 bases short, with 11 bases between. The germline gives CDR1 SNHLY, CDR2 FYNNEI. The DNA of the CDR3 is TGTGCCAGCAGTAGAGGACAGCTAGCCAAAAACATTCAGTACTTC. This codes for CASSRGQLAKNIQYF. The whole variable domain, filled in from reference TRBV2 and TRBJ2-4, reads EPEVTQTPSHQVTQMGQEVILRCVPISNHLYFYWYRQILGQKVEFLVSFYNNEISEKSEIFDDQFSVERPDGSNFTLKIRSTKLEDSAMYFCASSRGQLAKNIQYFGAGTRLSVL.

This clone was counted only a few times. The chain carries TRBV18 and TRBJ1-5; tentative D call: TRBD1 (6 bases). Germline V lookup: CDR1 KGHSH, CDR2 LQKENI. The CDR3 contains 16 residues. Trimming stripped 3 bases from V and 9 bases from J, with 21 bases between. The CDR3 DNA sequence: TGTGCCAGCTCACCGGGGGCAGGGGTTGAGGTTGGGCCCCAGCATTTT. This sequence encodes CASSPGAGVEVGPQHF.

The chain uses TRBV9 and TRBJ2-7, with D tentatively TRBD2 (6 bases). Trimming took 0 bases from V and 0 from J, leaving 7 bases between them. CDR1 is SGDLS, CDR2 YYNGEE, per germline. This CDR3 is built from 14 residues. The CDR3 region has the DNA TGTGCCAGCAGCGTAGGGGACTTCTCCTACGAGCAGTACTTC. Its protein product is CASSVGDFSYEQYF.

The chain recombines TRBV10-3 with TRBJ2-5; 9 nucleotides line up with TRBD2. The germline V gene encodes CDR1 ENHRY and CDR2 SYGVKD. This CDR3 has 17 amino acids. The V and J ends lost 1 base and 1 base, in that order; junction bases with no gene match: 7. The CDR3 here is CAISEFLAGASQETQYF. CDR3 sequence (DNA): TGTGCCATCAGTGAGTTCTTAGCGGGGGCCTCCCAAGAGACCCAGTACTTC.

This rearrangement joins TRBV7-9 to TRBJ1-5; 10 bases agree with TRBD1. Germline V CDR1 and CDR2: SEHNR, FQNEAQ (reference sequence). CDR3 size: 17 residues. The junction had 3 bases not matched to a gene; V was cut back by 0 bases and J by 1 base. The chain's CDR3 is CASSLAWGQGSNQPQHF. The CDR3 DNA follows: TGTGCCAGCAGCTTAGCGTGGGGACAGGGGAGCAATCAGCCCCAGCATTTT.

The chain recombines TRBV5-6 with TRBJ1-2; perhaps TRBD1 as D (6 bases). V was clipped by 4 bases and J by 1 base, with 26 bases between them. The CDR3 runs 19 residues. Germline CDR1 and CDR2: SGHDT and YYEEEE. CDR3 sequence (DNA): TGTGCCAGCAGCCCTGTAGGACCCTTAGGGGGAGTCGGTAACTATGGCTACACCTTC. Translation gives CASSPVGPLGGVGNYGYTF.